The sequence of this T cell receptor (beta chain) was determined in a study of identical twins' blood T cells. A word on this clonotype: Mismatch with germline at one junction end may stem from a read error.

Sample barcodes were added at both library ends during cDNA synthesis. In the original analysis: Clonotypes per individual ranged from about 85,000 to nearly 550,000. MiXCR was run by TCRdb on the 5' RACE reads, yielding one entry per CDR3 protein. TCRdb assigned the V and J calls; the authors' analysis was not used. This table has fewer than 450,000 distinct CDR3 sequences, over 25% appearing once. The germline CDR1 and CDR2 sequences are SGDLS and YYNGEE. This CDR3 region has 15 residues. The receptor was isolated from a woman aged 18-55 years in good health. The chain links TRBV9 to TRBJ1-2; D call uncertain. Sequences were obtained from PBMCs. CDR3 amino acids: CASGVGSKETYGYTF. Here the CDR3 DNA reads TGTGCCAGCGGCGTAGGATCCAAGGAAACCTATGGCTACACCTTC.